This is a list of T cell receptor beta chains from one sample in a study of CD8 T cells in Susac syndrome. From the immunoSEQ multiplex PCR reads, TCRdb called clonotypes with MiXCR, one entry per CDR3 protein. The repertoire holds around 300,000 distinct CDR3 sequences, 92% seen once, with over 0.065% in the top ten. Specimen: CD4+ T cells from PBMCs. These receptors originate from a human donor with multiple sclerosis. CDR3s include the opening cysteine and the closing phenylalanine or tryptophan. Each record gives: V gene, J gene, clone size, D gene, CDR3 protein, CDR3 DNA. The D gene is left open where the match is weak. Clone size is not always given. Where it is, it says once, few, many or a class for expanded clones.

V: TRBV4-2; J: TRBJ2-5; size: .; D: TRBD1; CDR3: CASSQNRAGGNQETQYF; DNA: TGTGCCAGCAGCCAAAATCGGGCAGGGGGAAACCAAGAGACCCAGTACTTC
V: TRBV12-3/TRBV12-4; J: TRBJ2-7; size: once; D: TRBD1; CDR3: CASSSQGETYEQYF; DNA: TGTGCCAGCAGTAGCCAGGGGGAAACCTACGAGCAGTACTTC
V: TRBV30; J: TRBJ1-2; size: .; D: .; CDR3: CAWTHGSRANYGYTF; DNA: TGTGCCTGGACCCACGGCTCCAGAGCTAACTATGGCTACACCTTC
V: TRBV20-1; J: TRBJ2-7; size: once; D: TRBD2; CDR3: CSASGRGGPDAREQYF; DNA: TGCAGTGCTAGCGGGAGGGGAGGGCCGGATGCGAGGGAGCAGTACTTC
V: TRBV5-6; J: TRBJ2-5; size: .; D: TRBD2; CDR3: CASSLVGGGGRETQYF; DNA: TGTGCCAGCAGCTTGGTGGGCGGGGGGGGTCGAGAGACCCAGTACTTC
V: TRBV4-1; J: TRBJ2-5; size: .; D: TRBD1; CDR3: CASSQGLGQVQETQYF; DNA: TGCGCCAGCAGCCAGGGTCTGGGACAGGTACAAGAGACCCAGTACTTC
V: TRBV7-2; J: TRBJ2-4; size: .; D: .; CDR3: CASSLGSWGNIQYF; DNA: TGTGCCAGCAGCTTAGGTAGTTGGGGGAACATTCAGTACTTC
V: TRBV5-1; J: TRBJ1-4; size: .; D: .; CDR3: CASSPPTGTTNEKLFF; DNA: TGCGCCAGCAGCCCCCCTACAGGGACAACTAATGAAAAACTGTTTTTT
V: TRBV6-6; J: TRBJ1-2; size: .; D: TRBD1; CDR3: CASSYADRFDGYTF; DNA: TGTGCCAGCAGTTACGCGGACAGGTTTGATGGCTACACCTTC
V: TRBV20-1; J: TRBJ1-2; size: .; D: .; CDR3: CSARNTQQGYGYTF; DNA: TGCAGTGCCAGGAACACCCAGCAGGGCTATGGCTACACCTTC
V: TRBV5-1; J: TRBJ2-7; size: .; D: TRBD1; CDR3: CASSPRGTGVYEQYF; DNA: TGCGCCAGCAGCCCCCGGGGGACAGGGGTCTACGAGCAGTACTTC
V: TRBV6-5; J: TRBJ2-1; size: .; D: .; CDR3: CASSYPRGGGTVSNEQFF; DNA: TGTGCCAGCAGTTACCCTAGGGGGGGAGGAACCGTATCCAATGAGCAGTTCTTC
V: TRBV9; J: TRBJ2-3; size: .; D: .; CDR3: CASSARPAVGTDTQYF; DNA: TGTGCCAGCAGCGCCCGACCGGCGGTGGGCACAGATACGCAGTATTTT
V: TRBV2; J: TRBJ1-4; size: .; D: .; CDR3: CASASGGDLEKLFF; DNA: TGTGCCAGCGCCTCGGGGGGGGACCTTGAAAAACTGTTTTTT
V: TRBV6-6; J: TRBJ1-5; size: .; D: .; CDR3: CASSYNINQPQHF; DNA: TGTGCCAGCAGTTACAATATCAATCAGCCCCAGCATTTT
V: TRBV7-2; J: TRBJ2-5; size: .; D: .; CDR3: CASSLGADRQETQYF; DNA: TGTGCCAGCAGCTTAGGGGCCGATAGGCAAGAGACCCAGTACTTC
V: TRBV12-3/TRBV12-4; J: TRBJ2-2; size: .; D: .; CDR3: CASSFWDTGELFF; DNA: TGTGCCAGCAGTTTCTGGGACACCGGGGAGCTGTTTTTT
V: TRBV5-1; J: TRBJ2-1; size: .; D: TRBD2; CDR3: CASSPRLAGGRSSYNEQFF; DNA: TGCGCCAGCAGCCCGAGACTAGCGGGAGGTCGTAGCTCCTACAATGAGCAGTTCTTC
V: TRBV7-3; J: TRBJ2-2; size: few; D: .; CDR3: CASSVGGANTGELFF; DNA: TGTGCCAGCAGCGTCGGGGGCGCGAACACCGGGGAGCTGTTTTTT
V: TRBV5-1; J: TRBJ2-1; size: .; D: TRBD1; CDR3: CASSLWVQGESSEQFF; DNA: TGCGCCAGCAGCTTGTGGGTTCAGGGGGAAAGCAGTGAGCAGTTCTTC
V: TRBV6-1; J: TRBJ2-7; size: .; D: TRBD1; CDR3: CASGPRGREQYF; DNA: TGTGCCAGCGGACCAAGGGGGCGCGAGCAGTACTTC
V: TRBV29-1; J: TRBJ1-2; size: once; D: .; CDR3: CSEPEGGGYTF; DNA: TGCAGCGAACCAGAGGGCGGAGGCTACACCTTC
V: TRBV18; J: TRBJ1-1; size: .; D: .; CDR3: CASSPLGPPTEAFF; DNA: TGTGCCAGCTCACCATTGGGCCCACCCACTGAAGCTTTCTTT
V: TRBV19; J: TRBJ2-2; size: once; D: .; CDR3: CASSAGPYGELFF; DNA: TGTGCCAGTAGCGCGGGACCCTATGGGGAGCTGTTTTTT
V: TRBV11-2; J: TRBJ1-2; size: .; D: .; CDR3: CASSLVSASYGYTF; DNA: TGTGCCAGCAGCTTAGTGTCAGCCTCTTATGGCTACACCTTC
V: TRBV5-1; J: TRBJ1-1; size: .; D: .; CDR3: CASSRAPNTEAFF; DNA: TGCGCCAGCAGCCGGGCCCCGAACACTGAAGCTTTCTTT
V: TRBV20-1; J: TRBJ2-2; size: once; D: TRBD2; CDR3: CSARDPSRRGSLVGELFF; DNA: TGCAGTGCTAGGGACCCGAGTAGGCGCGGGAGCCTGGTCGGGGAGCTGTTTTTT
V: TRBV19; J: TRBJ1-2; size: .; D: .; CDR3: CASSYPQGAGYGYTF; DNA: TGTGCCAGTAGCTACCCTCAAGGGGCCGGATATGGCTACACCTTC
V: TRBV21-1; J: TRBJ2-7; size: .; D: .; CDR3: CASTTSEGTGGDEQYF; DNA: TGTGCCAGCACAACCTCGGAGGGGACGGGGGGCGACGAGCAGTACTTC
V: TRBV20-1; J: TRBJ2-5; size: .; D: TRBD1; CDR3: CSAPHHDREETQYF; DNA: TGCAGTGCCCCACACCACGACAGGGAGGAGACCCAGTACTTC
V: TRBV27; J: TRBJ2-1; size: .; D: TRBD2; CDR3: CASSLAGGPLEQFF; DNA: TGTGCCAGCAGTTTAGCGGGAGGGCCTTTAGAGCAGTTCTTC
V: TRBV6-1; J: TRBJ2-3; size: .; D: .; CDR3: CASSEPGAQYSDTQYF; DNA: TGTGCCAGCAGTGAACCTGGGGCACAGTACTCAGATACGCAGTATTTT
V: TRBV18; J: TRBJ2-5; size: .; D: TRBD1; CDR3: CASSKDRAEETQYF; DNA: TGTGCCAGCTCAAAGGACAGGGCCGAAGAGACCCAGTACTTC
V: TRBV6-5; J: TRBJ1-5; size: once; D: .; CDR3: CASSILVRAGNQPQHF; DNA: TGTGCCAGCAGTATCCTGGTAAGAGCTGGCAATCAGCCCCAGCATTTT
V: TRBV6-5; J: TRBJ2-1; size: .; D: .; CDR3: CASTQTGTPPDEQFF; DNA: TGTGCCAGCACCCAAACGGGGACTCCCCCCGATGAGCAGTTCTTC
V: TRBV20-1; J: TRBJ1-2; size: .; D: .; CDR3: CSARDREDYGYTF; DNA: TGCAGTGCCAGGGACCGGGAGGACTATGGCTACACCTTC
V: TRBV29-1; J: TRBJ2-5; size: .; D: .; CDR3: CSTRPGAQETQYF; DNA: TGCAGCACCCGCCCAGGGGCCCAAGAGACCCAGTACTTC
V: TRBV18; J: TRBJ2-1; size: .; D: TRBD2; CDR3: CASSPRTSGRFPNNEQFF; DNA: TGTGCCAGCTCACCACGCACTAGCGGGAGGTTTCCGAACAATGAGCAGTTCTTC
V: TRBV7-9; J: TRBJ1-2; size: .; D: .; CDR3: CASSLNQGDYGYTF; DNA: TGTGCCAGCAGCTTGAACCAGGGAGACTATGGCTACACCTTC
V: TRBV24-1; J: TRBJ2-2; size: .; D: .; CDR3: CATSDPASGTGELFF; DNA: TGTGCCACCAGTGATCCGGCTAGTGGGACCGGGGAGCTGTTTTTT
V: TRBV12-3/TRBV12-4; J: TRBJ2-2; size: .; D: .; CDR3: CASSLVLNTGELFF; DNA: TGTGCCAGCAGTTTAGTCTTGAACACCGGGGAGCTGTTTTTT
V: TRBV5-1; J: TRBJ2-1; size: .; D: TRBD2; CDR3: CASSFLADNNEQFF; DNA: TGCGCCAGCAGCTTTCTAGCGGATAACAATGAGCAGTTCTTC
V: TRBV5-1; J: TRBJ1-1; size: .; D: .; CDR3: CASSFRLNTEAFF; DNA: TGCGCCAGCAGCTTCCGATTGAACACTGAAGCTTTCTTT
V: TRBV20-1; J: TRBJ2-3; size: .; D: TRBD2; CDR3: CSASRPFSGRATDTQYF; DNA: TGCAGTGCTAGCCGCCCATTTAGCGGGAGGGCCACAGATACGCAGTATTTT
V: TRBV3-1; J: TRBJ2-7; size: .; D: .; CDR3: CASSQASTYEQYF; DNA: TGTGCCAGCAGCCAGGCCTCGACCTACGAGCAGTACTTC
V: TRBV9; J: TRBJ2-7; size: .; D: .; CDR3: CASSTRPGGEQYF; DNA: TGTGCCAGCAGCACCCGCCCCGGGGGCGAGCAGTACTTC
V: TRBV9; J: TRBJ2-7; size: .; D: TRBD1; CDR3: CASSETGGAYEQYF; DNA: TGTGCCAGCAGCGAGACAGGGGGCGCGTACGAGCAGTACTTC
V: TRBV18; J: TRBJ1-4; size: .; D: .; CDR3: CASSLLDPGATNEKLFF; DNA: TGTGCCAGCTCACTGCTTGATCCCGGTGCAACTAATGAAAAACTGTTTTTT
V: TRBV30; J: TRBJ1-5; size: once; D: TRBD1; CDR3: CAWSLPGQTYSNQPQHF; DNA: TGTGCCTGGAGTCTTCCGGGACAGACGTATAGCAATCAGCCCCAGCATTTT
V: TRBV6-5; J: TRBJ1-5; size: .; D: TRBD1; CDR3: CASSYSGTGMQPQHF; DNA: TGTGCCAGCAGTTACTCCGGGACAGGGATGCAGCCCCAGCATTTT
V: TRBV6-2/TRBV6-3; J: TRBJ1-5; size: .; D: .; CDR3: CASWGRREGRSQPQHF; DNA: TGTGCCAGCTGGGGGCGAAGGGAGGGGCGTAGTCAGCCCCAGCATTTT
V: TRBV3-1; J: TRBJ2-2; size: .; D: .; CDR3: CASSPGGTANTGELFF; DNA: TGTGCCAGCAGCCCAGGCGGGACAGCGAACACCGGGGAGCTGTTTTTT
V: TRBV20-1; J: TRBJ2-5; size: .; D: TRBD2; CDR3: CSARDPLTSGVQETQYF; DNA: TGCAGTGCTAGAGATCCTTTGACTAGCGGAGTACAAGAGACCCAGTACTTC
V: TRBV2; J: TRBJ2-7; size: .; D: TRBD2; CDR3: CASSEAGGLGEQYF; DNA: TGTGCCAGCAGTGAAGCGGGAGGGCTCGGCGAGCAGTACTTC
V: TRBV29-1; J: TRBJ1-2; size: .; D: .; CDR3: CSAPGEGNYGYTF; DNA: TGCAGCGCCCCTGGGGAGGGAAACTATGGCTACACCTTC